These 19 T cell receptor beta chains were sequenced from one sample in a study of blood T cell repertoires in COVID-19. Produced via immunoSEQ multiplex PCR; TCRdb's table is partial and in-frame only. The table includes about 230,000 clones, 80% to 90% detected once. The sample comprised peripheral blood. The receptors were gathered from a man aged 50 to 59 with COVID-19, enrolled during active disease.

The chain carries TRBV10-3 and TRBJ2-4, with no clear D. The V gene's germline CDR1 is ENHRY and CDR2 SYGVKD. V dropped 0 bases and J dropped 9 bases, with 9 bases sitting between them. The CDR3 runs 13 residues. CDR3 amino acids: CAISESGLVIQYF. The DNA of the CDR3 is TGTGCCATCAGTGAGTCGGGCCTGGTCATTCAGTACTTC.

V is TRBV14 and J is TRBJ2-3; D perhaps matches TRBD1 (6 bases). CDR1 and CDR2 (germline): SGHDN, FVKESK. Trimming pared 0 bases from V and 2 bases from J, leaving 15 bases between. This CDR3 is built from 17 residues. CDR3 loop: CASSQERWTALTDTQYF. The CDR3 DNA sequence: TGTGCCAGCAGCCAAGAGAGGTGGACAGCTCTCACAGATACGCAGTATTTT.

The rearrangement joins TRBV2 to TRBJ1-1; weak D call: TRBD1 (6 bases). The CDR3 spans 12 residues. The V end was cut by 7 bases, the J end by 4 bases, with 10 bases between. Germline CDR1 is SNHLY and CDR2 is FYNNEI. This chain's CDR3 is CASKTGPTEAFF. CDR3 DNA sequence: TGTGCCAGCAAGACAGGCCCCACTGAAGCTTTCTTT.

The rearrangement links TRBV6-5 to TRBJ2-7; perhaps TRBD1 as D (6 bases). Trimming shortened V by 0 bases and J by 2 bases, and 11 bases separated the two germline ends. The CDR3 is made up of 15 amino acids. From germline, CDR1 is MNHEY and CDR2 SVGAGI. The CDR3 loop reads CASSYSSDRTYEQYF. DNA of the CDR3: TGTGCCAGCAGTTACTCCAGTGACAGGACCTACGAGCAGTACTTC.

The gene calls are TRBV7-8 and TRBJ1-2; 11 nucleotides match TRBD1. V was clipped by 4 bases and J by 7 bases; unmatched bases: 8. The CDR3 covers 15 residues. Germline V CDR1 and CDR2: SGHVS, FQNEAQ. CDR3 region: CASSSRTGGRGGYTF. The CDR3 bases are TGTGCCAGCAGCTCTCGGACAGGGGGCAGGGGTGGCTACACCTTC.

The chain has TRBV12-3 or TRBV12-4 and TRBJ1-5; no firm D call. The V end was cut by 3 bases, the J end by 9 bases, with 12 bases between. The CDR3 is 13 amino acids. The DNA for the CDR3 is TGTGCCAGCAGTTTTAACCCAGCGGGGCCCCAGCATTTT. Protein sequence: CASSFNPAGPQHF.

The chain is built from TRBV27 and TRBJ2-2; 7 nucleotides agree with TRBD2. Germline V gives CDR1 MNHEY, CDR2 SMNVEV (reference sequence). V lost 3 bases, J lost 5 bases, and 9 bases stayed unmatched. The CDR3 spans 16 residues. This CDR3 reads CASSLSGGRGTGELFF. The CDR3 nucleotides are TGTGCCAGCAGTTTGAGCGGCGGGAGAGGTACCGGGGAGCTGTTTTTT.

The chain uses TRBV2 and TRBJ2-7; 11 bases are a match to TRBD2. Germline CDR1 SNHLY, CDR2 FYNNEI. The CDR3 has 14 amino acids. The V gene end was trimmed by 4 bases and the J gene end by 4 bases; junction bases not matched to a gene: 3. This CDR3 reads CASSVGLAGYEQYF. The CDR3 nucleotides are TGTGCCAGCAGTGTAGGACTAGCGGGTTACGAGCAGTACTTC.

This clone was recorded only once. The chain combines TRBV10-3 with TRBJ2-2; TRBD2 matches at 8 bases. Germline loops: CDR1 ENHRY, CDR2 SYGVKD. V was clipped by 8 bases and J by 3 bases; unmatched bases: 5. This CDR3 is built from 14 residues. CDR3 nucleotide sequence: TGTGCCATCGGGAGCGGGAGCGACACCGGGGAGCTGTTTTTT. It is translated as CAIGSGSDTGELFF.

In regard to this clone: A junction end diverges from the germline sequence, so it may reflect a read error. The rearrangement uses TRBV29-1 and TRBJ2-7; no definite D call. Germline values: CDR1 SQVTM, CDR2 ANQGSEA. CDR3 length: 12 residues. The CDR3: CSVASSSSEQYF. CDR3 in DNA: TGCAGCGTTGCGAGTAGCTCCTCCGAGCAGTACTTC.

This chain joins TRBV12-5 and TRBJ2-1, with 8 bases that match TRBD1. This CDR3 is 19 amino acids long. CDR1 and CDR2 (germline): LGHNT, FRNRAP. The V segment lost 7 bases and the J segment 2 bases; nucleotides outside the gene matches: 19. The CDR3 sequence: CASAATGVLSGRTYNEQFF. The DNA of the CDR3 is TGTGCTAGTGCCGCGACAGGGGTCCTATCTGGGCGTACCTACAATGAGCAGTTCTTC. Based on the CDR3 plus reference TRBV12-5 and TRBJ2-1, the full variable domain is DARVTQTPRHKVTEMGQEVTMRCQPILGHNTVFWYRQTMMQGLELLAYFRNRAPLDDSGMPKDRFSAEMPDATLATLKIQPSEPRDSAVYFCASAATGVLSGRTYNEQFFGPGTRLTVL.

Worth noting for this clone: The identical CDR3 is also encoded by other nucleotide sequences in the sample. V is TRBV2 and J is TRBJ1-6, with D perhaps TRBD1 (5 bases). This CDR3 is 15 amino acids long. Trimming removed 1 base at V and 8 bases at J, with 12 bases between. Per germline, CDR1 SNHLY and CDR2 FYNNEI. The CDR3 loop reads CASSEGPGVDSPLHF. In nucleotides, the CDR3 is TGTGCCAGCAGTGAAGGCCCGGGGGTGGATTCACCCCTCCACTTT.

The chain carries TRBV4-1 and TRBJ1-5; TRBD1 might be the D (6 bases). The CDR3 extends over 16 amino acids. V lost 3 bases and J lost 2, with 14 bases in between. The germline V gene has CDR1 MGHRA and CDR2 YSYEKL. CDR3 in DNA: TGCGCCAGCAGCCAGGTAACAGGGAGACGCAATCAGCCCCAGCATTTT. Translating gives CASSQVTGRRNQPQHF.

This chain's CDR3 is CAISADGGANYGYTF. CDR3 DNA sequence: TGTGCCATCAGTGCTGACGGCGGGGCTAACTATGGCTACACCTTC. This chain uses TRBV10-3 with TRBJ1-2; D is undetermined. The CDR3 extends over 15 amino acids. Per the germline V gene, CDR1 is ENHRY and CDR2 is SYGVKD. Between the trimmed V and J ends, which lost 4 bases and 0 bases, there was a span of 12 bases.

This chain joins TRBV27 and TRBJ2-7; 8 nucleotides match TRBD1. Looked up from germline, CDR1 is MNHEY and CDR2 is SMNVEV (reference sequence). J gave up 0 bases and V 5 bases, and 9 bases lay outside the gene matches. The CDR3 length is 16 residues. The CDR3 here is CASSPGQAFSSYEQYF. CDR3 nucleotide sequence: TGTGCCAGCAGTCCGGGACAGGCGTTTAGCTCCTACGAGCAGTACTTC.

CDR3 sequence (DNA): TGTGCCAGCGGACAGGGATCACGGCAGCCCCAGCATTTT. This translates into CASGQGSRQPQHF. The rearrangement uses TRBV27 and TRBJ1-5, with 8 positions matching TRBD1. Per germline, CDR1 MNHEY and CDR2 SMNVEV (reference sequence). The J segment lost 7 bases and the V segment lost 8 bases, leaving 7 bases of the junction unmatched. CDR3 length: 13 residues.

The genes are TRBV3-1 (or the pseudogene TRBV3-2) and TRBJ2-5; D perhaps matches TRBD1 (5 bases). Germline-derived CDR1 and CDR2 are LGHDT and YNNKEL (reference sequence). The CDR3 totals 13 residues. Trimming removed 5 bases from V and 0 bases from J, with 7 bases in between. The CDR3 protein is CASSRGYQETQYF. In DNA form, the CDR3 reads TGTGCCAGCAGCAGGGGTTACCAAGAGACCCAGTACTTC.

This sequence joins TRBV12-2 and TRBJ2-3; the table names TRBD2, a call not compared with the DNA. TRBV12-2 is a documented pseudogene. This CDR3 has 17 amino acids. The DNA of the CDR3 is TGTGCAAGTCGCTGGTCTAGCGGGAGACCCCGCACAGATACGCAGTATTTT. This codes for CASRWSSGRPRTDTQYF.

The chain employs TRBV19 and TRBJ2-1; D might be TRBD2 (6 bases). V lost 2 bases to trimming and J lost 12 bases, with 14 bases between them. CDR1 and CDR2 (germline): LNHDA, SQIVND (reference sequence). This CDR3 has 13 residues. CDR3 in amino acids: CASSINERRVQFF. Here the CDR3 DNA reads TGTGCCAGTAGTATAAATGAGCGGAGGGTGCAGTTCTTC.